This record concerns one T cell receptor (beta chain) sequence. The source of the sample is a study of blood T cell repertoires in COVID-19. Study background: Acute and convalescent COVID-19 samples came from the United States, Italy and Spain.

In the authors' workflow: Reference gene primer amplification yielded estimated nucleated cell counts. Data came from immunoSEQ multiplex PCR; TCRdb stores just in-frame clones and leaves some out. The V and J calls and clone size are taken from that table; D and trimming were inferred from the DNA. The sample has about 400,000 clones, around 88% seen once. CDR1 and CDR2 from the germline V gene are KGHDR and SFDVKD. CDR3 length equals 14 residues. Unmatched junction bases numbered 2, after V lost 2 bases and J lost 5 bases. This TCR was sampled from a woman aged 30 to 39 with acute or convalescent COVID-19. The chain is built from TRBV24-1 and TRBJ2-5, with 9 bases lining up with TRBD2. Sequencing was performed on peripheral blood. CDR3 protein: CATSDSSGVETQYF. CDR3 nucleotide sequence: TGTGCCACCAGTGATTCTAGCGGGGTGGAGACCCAGTACTTC.